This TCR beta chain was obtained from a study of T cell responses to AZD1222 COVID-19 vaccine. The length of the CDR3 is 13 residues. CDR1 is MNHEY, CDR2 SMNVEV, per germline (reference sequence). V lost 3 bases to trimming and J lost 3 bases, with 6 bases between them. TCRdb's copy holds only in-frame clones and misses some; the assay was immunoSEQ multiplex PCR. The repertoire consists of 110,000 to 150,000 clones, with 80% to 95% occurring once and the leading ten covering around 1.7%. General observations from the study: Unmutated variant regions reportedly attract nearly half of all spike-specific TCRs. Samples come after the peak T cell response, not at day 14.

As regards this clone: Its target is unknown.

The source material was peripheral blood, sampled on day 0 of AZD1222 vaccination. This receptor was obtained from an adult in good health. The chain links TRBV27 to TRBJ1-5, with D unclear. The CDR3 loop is CASSFSPNQPQHF. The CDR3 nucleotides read TGTGCCAGCAGTTTTTCTCCCAATCAGCCCCAGCATTTT.